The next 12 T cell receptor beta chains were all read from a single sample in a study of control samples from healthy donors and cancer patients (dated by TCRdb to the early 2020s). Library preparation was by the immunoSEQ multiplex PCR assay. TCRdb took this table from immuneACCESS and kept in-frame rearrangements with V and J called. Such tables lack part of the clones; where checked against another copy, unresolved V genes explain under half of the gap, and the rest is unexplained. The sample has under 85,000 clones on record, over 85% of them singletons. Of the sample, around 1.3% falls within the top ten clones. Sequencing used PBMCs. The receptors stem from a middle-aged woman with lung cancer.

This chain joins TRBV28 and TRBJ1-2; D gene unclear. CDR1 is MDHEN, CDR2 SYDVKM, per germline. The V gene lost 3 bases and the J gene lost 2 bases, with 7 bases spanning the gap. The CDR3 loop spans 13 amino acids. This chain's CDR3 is CASSLIPNYGYTF. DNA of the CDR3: TGTGCCAGCAGTTTGATCCCGAACTATGGCTACACCTTC.

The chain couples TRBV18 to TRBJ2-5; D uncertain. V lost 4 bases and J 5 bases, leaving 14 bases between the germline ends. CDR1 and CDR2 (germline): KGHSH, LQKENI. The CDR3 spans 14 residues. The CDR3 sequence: CASSLGSTQETQYF. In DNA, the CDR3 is TGTGCCAGCTCACTTGGTTCAACCCAGGAGACCCAGTACTTC.

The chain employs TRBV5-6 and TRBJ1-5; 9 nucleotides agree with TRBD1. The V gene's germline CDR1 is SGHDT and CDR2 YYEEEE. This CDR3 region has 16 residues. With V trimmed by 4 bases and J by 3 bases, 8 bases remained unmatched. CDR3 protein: CASSMEGQGHNQPQHF. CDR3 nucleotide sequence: TGTGCCAGCAGCATGGAGGGACAGGGACACAATCAGCCCCAGCATTTT.

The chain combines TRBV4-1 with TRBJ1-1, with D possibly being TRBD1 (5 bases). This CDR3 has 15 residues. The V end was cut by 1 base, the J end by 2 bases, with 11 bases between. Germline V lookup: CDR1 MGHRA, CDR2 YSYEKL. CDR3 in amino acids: CASSQGARGNTEAFF. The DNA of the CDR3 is TGCGCCAGCAGCCAAGGAGCGCGGGGCAACACTGAAGCTTTCTTT.

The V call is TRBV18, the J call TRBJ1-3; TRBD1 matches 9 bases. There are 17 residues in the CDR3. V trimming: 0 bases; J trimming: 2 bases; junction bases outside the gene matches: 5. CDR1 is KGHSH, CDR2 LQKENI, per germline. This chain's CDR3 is CASSPPGQGTAGNTIYF. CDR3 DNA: TGTGCCAGCTCACCACCCGGACAGGGGACTGCTGGAAACACCATATATTTT.

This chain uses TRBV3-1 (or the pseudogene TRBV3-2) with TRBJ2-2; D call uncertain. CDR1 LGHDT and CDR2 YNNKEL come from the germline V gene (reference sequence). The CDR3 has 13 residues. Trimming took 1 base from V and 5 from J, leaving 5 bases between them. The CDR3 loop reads CASSQVRTGELFF. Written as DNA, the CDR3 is TGTGCCAGCAGCCAAGTGAGAACCGGGGAGCTGTTTTTT.

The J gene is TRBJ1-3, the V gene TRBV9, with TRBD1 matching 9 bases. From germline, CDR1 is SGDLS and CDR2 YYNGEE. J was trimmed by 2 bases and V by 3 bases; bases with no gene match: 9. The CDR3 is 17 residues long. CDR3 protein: CASSAFRQGGTGNTIYF. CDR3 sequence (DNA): TGTGCCAGCAGCGCATTTCGACAGGGGGGTACTGGAAACACCATATATTTT.

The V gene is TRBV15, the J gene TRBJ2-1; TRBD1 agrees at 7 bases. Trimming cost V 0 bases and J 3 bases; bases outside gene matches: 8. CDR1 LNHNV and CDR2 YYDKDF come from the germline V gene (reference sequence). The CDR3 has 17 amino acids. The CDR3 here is CATSRDRTGAGYNEQFF. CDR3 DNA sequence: TGTGCCACCAGCAGAGATCGTACAGGGGCTGGCTACAATGAGCAGTTCTTC.

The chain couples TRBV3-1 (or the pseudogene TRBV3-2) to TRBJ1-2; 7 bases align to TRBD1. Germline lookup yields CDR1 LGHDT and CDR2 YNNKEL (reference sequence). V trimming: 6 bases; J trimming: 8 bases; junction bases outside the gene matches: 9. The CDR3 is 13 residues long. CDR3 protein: CASSGDRAGGYTF. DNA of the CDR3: TGTGCCAGCAGTGGTGACAGGGCGGGAGGCTACACCTTC.

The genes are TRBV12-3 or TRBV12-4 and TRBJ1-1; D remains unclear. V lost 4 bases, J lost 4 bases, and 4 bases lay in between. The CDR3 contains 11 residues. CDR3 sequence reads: CASSSGTEAFF. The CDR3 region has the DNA TGTGCCAGCAGTTCGGGCACTGAAGCTTTCTTT.

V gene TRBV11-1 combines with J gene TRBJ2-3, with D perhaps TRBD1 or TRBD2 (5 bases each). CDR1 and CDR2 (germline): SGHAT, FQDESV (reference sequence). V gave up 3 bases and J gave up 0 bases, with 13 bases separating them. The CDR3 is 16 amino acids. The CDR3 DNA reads TGTGCCAGCAGCTTGTCCGGGACGACTAGCACAGATACGCAGTATTTT. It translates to CASSLSGTTSTDTQYF.

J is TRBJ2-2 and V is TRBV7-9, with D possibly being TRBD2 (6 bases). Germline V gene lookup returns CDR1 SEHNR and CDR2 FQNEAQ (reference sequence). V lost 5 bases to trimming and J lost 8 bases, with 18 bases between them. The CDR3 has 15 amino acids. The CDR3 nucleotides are TGTGCCAGCAGCGTACCCGGGACTGGCGTAGGGGAGCTGTTTTTT. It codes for CASSVPGTGVGELFF. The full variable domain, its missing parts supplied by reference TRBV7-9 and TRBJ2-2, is DTGVSQNPRHKITKRGQNVTFRCDPISEHNRLYWYRQTLGQGPEFLTYFQNEAQLEKSRLLSDRFSAERPKGSFSTLEIQRTEQGDSAMYLCASSVPGTGVGELFFGEGSRLTVL.